This T cell receptor beta chain was recovered during a study of blood T cell repertoires in COVID-19. Whole-study context: Sites across the United States, Italy and Spain contributed samples from acute and convalescent COVID-19. From T cells, B-cell-depleted T cells, or PBMCs came the material, which was cDNA or gDNA.

J lost 6 bases, V lost 5 bases, and 6 bases had no gene match. The CDR3 extends over 14 amino acids. Germline-derived CDR1 and CDR2 are MNHEY and SVGEGT. Original analysis: It was from reference gene primer amplification that nucleated cell counts were estimated. This table comes from immunoSEQ multiplex PCR, and its TCRdb copy is limited to in-frame clones, with some not included. The DNA was the basis for D and trimming; V, J and clone size are from that table. The profile shows around 300,000 clones, roughly 89% of them singletons. Sample: peripheral blood. This TCR derives from a young woman with active or convalescent COVID-19. The chain uses TRBV6-2 or TRBV6-3 and TRBJ1-2; TRBD1 agrees at 10 bases. CDR3: CASSPTGTGDGYTF. The CDR3 region has the DNA TGTGCCAGCAGTCCCACCGGGACAGGGGATGGCTACACCTTC.